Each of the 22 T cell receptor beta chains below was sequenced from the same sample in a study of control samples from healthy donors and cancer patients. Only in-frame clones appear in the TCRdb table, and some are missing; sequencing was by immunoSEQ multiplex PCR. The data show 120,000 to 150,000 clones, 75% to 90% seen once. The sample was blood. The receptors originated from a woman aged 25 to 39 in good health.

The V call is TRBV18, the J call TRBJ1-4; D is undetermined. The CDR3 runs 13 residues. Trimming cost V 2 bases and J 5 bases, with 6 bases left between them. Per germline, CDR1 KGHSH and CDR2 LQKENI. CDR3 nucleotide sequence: TGTGCCAGCTCACCAGAATTGAATGAAAAACTGTTTTTT. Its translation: CASSPELNEKLFF. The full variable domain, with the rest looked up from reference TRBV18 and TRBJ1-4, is NAGVMQNPRHLVRRRGQEARLRCSPMKGHSHVYWYRQLPEEGLKFMVYLQKENIIDESGMPKERFSAEFPKEGPSILRIQQVVRGDSAAYFCASSPELNEKLFFGSGTQLSVL.

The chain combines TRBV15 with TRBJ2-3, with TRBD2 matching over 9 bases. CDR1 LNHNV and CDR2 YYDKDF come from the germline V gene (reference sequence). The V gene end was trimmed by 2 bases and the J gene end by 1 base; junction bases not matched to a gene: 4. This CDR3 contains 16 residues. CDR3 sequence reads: CATSRSTSGRTDTQYF. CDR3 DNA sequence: TGTGCCACCAGCAGATCGACTAGCGGCCGCACAGATACGCAGTATTTT.

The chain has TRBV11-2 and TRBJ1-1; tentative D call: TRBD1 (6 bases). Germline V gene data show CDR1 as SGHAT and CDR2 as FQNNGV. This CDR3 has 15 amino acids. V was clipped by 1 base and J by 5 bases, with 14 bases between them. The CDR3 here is CASSLAQGGGTEAFF. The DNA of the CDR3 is TGTGCCAGCAGCTTAGCCCAAGGGGGTGGAACTGAAGCTTTCTTT.

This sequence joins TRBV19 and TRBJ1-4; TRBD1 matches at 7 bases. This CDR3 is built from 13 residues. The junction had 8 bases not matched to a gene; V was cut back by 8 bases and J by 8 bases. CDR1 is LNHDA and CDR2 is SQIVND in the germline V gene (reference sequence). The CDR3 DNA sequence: TGTGCCAGTGAAACAGGGGAGGACGAAAAACTGTTTTTT. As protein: CASETGEDEKLFF.

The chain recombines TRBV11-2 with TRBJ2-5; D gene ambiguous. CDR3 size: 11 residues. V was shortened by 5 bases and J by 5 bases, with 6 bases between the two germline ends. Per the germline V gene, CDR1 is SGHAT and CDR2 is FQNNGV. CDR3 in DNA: TGTGCCAGCAGCCAAGGGGAGACCCAGTACTTC. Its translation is CASSQGETQYF.

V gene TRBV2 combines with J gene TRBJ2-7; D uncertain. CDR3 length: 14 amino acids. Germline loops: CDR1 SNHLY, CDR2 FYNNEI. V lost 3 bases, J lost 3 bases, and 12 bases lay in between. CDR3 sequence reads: CASSESITGYEQYF. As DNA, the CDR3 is TGTGCCAGCAGTGAGTCGATCACCGGCTACGAGCAGTACTTC. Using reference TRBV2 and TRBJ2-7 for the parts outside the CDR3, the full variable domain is EPEVTQTPSHQVTQMGQEVILRCVPISNHLYFYWYRQILGQKVEFLVSFYNNEISEKSEIFDDQFSVERPDGSNFTLKIRSTKLEDSAMYFCASSESITGYEQYFGPGTRLTVT.

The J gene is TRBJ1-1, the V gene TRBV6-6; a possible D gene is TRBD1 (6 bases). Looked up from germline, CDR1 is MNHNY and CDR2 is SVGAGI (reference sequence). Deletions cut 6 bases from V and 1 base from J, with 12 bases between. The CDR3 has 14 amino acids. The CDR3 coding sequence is TGTGCCAGCAGCCCCGTCAGGGGGAACACTGAAGCTTTCTTT. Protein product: CASSPVRGNTEAFF.

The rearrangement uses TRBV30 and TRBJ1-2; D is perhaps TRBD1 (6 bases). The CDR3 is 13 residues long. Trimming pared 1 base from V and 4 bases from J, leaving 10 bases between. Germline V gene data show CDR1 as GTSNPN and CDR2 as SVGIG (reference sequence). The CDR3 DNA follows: TGTGCCTGGAGTGAGGGGGGGGCCTATGGCTACACCTTC. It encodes CAWSEGGAYGYTF.

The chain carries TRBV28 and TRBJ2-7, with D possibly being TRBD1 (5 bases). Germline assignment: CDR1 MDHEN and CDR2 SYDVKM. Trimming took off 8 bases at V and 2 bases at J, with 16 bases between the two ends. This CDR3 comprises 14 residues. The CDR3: CASGLTGSTYEQYF. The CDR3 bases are TGTGCCAGCGGGCTTACAGGATCAACCTACGAGCAGTACTTC. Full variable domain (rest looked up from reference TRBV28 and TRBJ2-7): DVKVTQSSRYLVKRTGEKVFLECVQDMDHENMFWYRQDPGLGLRLIYFSYDVKMKEKGDIPEGYSVSREKKERFSLILESASTNQTSMYLCASGLTGSTYEQYFGPGTRLTVT.

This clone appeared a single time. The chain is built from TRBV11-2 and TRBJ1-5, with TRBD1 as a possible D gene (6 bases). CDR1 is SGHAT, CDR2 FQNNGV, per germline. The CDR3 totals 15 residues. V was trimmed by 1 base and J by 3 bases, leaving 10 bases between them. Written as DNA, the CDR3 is TGTGCCAGCAGCTTAGGTACAGGGCACAATCAGCCCCAGCATTTT. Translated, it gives CASSLGTGHNQPQHF.

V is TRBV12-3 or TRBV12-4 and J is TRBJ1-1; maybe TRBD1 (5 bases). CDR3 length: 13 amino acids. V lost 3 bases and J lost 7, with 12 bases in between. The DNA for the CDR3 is TGTGCCAGCAGTTTGGGACCGGGCGATGAAGCTTTCTTT. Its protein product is CASSLGPGDEAFF.

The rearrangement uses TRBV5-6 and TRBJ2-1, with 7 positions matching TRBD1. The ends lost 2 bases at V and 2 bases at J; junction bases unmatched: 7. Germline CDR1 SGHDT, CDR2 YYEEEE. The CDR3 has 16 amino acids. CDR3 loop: CASSLSGTVAYNEQFF. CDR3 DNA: TGTGCCAGCAGCTTATCCGGGACAGTCGCCTACAATGAGCAGTTCTTC.

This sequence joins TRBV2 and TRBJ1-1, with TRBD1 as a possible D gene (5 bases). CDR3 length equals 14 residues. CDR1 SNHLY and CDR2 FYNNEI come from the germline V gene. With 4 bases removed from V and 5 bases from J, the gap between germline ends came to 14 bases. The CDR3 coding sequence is TGTGCCAGCAGTGTACTCGTAAAGGGGACTGAAGCTTTCTTT. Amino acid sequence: CASSVLVKGTEAFF.

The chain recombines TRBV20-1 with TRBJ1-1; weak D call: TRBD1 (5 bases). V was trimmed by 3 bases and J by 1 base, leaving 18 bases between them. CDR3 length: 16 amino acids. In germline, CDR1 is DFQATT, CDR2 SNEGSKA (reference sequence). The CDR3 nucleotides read TGCAGTGCTAGTAGCCTGCAGGGTTATTCGAACACTGAAGCTTTCTTT. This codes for CSASSLQGYSNTEAFF.

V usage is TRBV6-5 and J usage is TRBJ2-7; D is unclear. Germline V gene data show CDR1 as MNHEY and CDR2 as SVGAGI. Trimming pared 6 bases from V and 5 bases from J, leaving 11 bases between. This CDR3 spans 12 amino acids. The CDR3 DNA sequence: TGTGCCAGCAGGACTCAAGCGAACGAGCAGTACTTC. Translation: CASRTQANEQYF.

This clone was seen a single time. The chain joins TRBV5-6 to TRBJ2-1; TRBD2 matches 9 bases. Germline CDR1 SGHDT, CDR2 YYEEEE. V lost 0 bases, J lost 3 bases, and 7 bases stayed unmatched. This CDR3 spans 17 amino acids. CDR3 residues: CASSLVRTSALYNEQFF. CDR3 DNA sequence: TGTGCCAGCAGCTTGGTAAGGACTAGCGCCCTCTACAATGAGCAGTTCTTC.

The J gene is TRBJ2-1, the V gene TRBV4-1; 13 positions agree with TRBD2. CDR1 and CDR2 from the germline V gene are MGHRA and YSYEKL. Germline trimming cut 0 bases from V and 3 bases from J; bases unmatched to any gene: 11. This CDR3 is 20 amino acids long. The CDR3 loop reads CASSQDSGTSGAVFYNEQFF. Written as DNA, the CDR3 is TGCGCCAGCAGCCAAGATTCCGGGACTAGCGGGGCCGTTTTCTACAATGAGCAGTTCTTC.

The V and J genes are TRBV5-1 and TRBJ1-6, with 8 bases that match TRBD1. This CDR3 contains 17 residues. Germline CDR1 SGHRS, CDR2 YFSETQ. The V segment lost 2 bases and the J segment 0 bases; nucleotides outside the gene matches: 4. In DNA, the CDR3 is TGCGCCAGCAGCTTCTGGACAGGGAGCTCCTATAATTCACCCCTCCACTTT. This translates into CASSFWTGSSYNSPLHF. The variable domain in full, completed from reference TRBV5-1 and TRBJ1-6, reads KAGVTQTPRYLIKTRGQQVTLSCSPISGHRSVSWYQQTPGQGLQFLFEYFSETQRNKGNFPGRFSGRQFSNSRSEMNVSTLELGDSALYLCASSFWTGSSYNSPLHFGNGTRLTVT.

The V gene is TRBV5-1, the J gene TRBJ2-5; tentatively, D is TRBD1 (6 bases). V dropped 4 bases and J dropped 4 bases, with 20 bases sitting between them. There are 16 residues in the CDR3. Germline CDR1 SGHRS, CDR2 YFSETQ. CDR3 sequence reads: CASSIGTIQGRETQYF. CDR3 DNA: TGCGCCAGCAGCATCGGGACGATCCAGGGGAGAGAGACCCAGTACTTC.

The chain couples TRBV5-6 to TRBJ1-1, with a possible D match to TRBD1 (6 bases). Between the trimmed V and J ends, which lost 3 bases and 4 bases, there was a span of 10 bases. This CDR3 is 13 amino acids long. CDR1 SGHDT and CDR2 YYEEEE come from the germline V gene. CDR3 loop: CASSSTGPTEAFF. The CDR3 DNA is TGTGCCAGCAGCTCCACAGGGCCCACTGAAGCTTTCTTT.

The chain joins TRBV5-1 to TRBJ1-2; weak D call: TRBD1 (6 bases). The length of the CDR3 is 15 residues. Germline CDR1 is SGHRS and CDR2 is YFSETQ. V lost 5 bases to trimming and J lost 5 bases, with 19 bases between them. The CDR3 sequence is CASRIAPQGSYGYTF. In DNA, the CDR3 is TGCGCCAGCAGGATAGCCCCACAGGGATCTTATGGCTACACCTTC.

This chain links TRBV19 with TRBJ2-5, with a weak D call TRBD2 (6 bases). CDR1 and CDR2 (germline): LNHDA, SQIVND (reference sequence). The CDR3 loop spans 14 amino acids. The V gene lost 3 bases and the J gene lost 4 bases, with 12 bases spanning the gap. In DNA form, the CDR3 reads TGTGCCAGTAGTATGGGAGCGGGCGTAGAGACCCAGTACTTC. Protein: CASSMGAGVETQYF.